This TCR beta chain was found in a study of radiotherapy plus CTLA-4 blockade in lung cancer. Enrolled patients, whose metastatic non-small-cell lung cancer was chemo-refractory, received focal radiation plus CTLA-4 blockade with ipilimumab. Some clones are missing from TCRdb's copy, which holds only in-frame ones; the method was immunoSEQ multiplex PCR. The sample holds about 70,000 clones, roughly 78% seen once. Germline V gene sequence: CDR1 MNHEY, CDR2 SVGAGI. CDR3 length: 15 residues. Trimming took 4 bases from V and 8 from J, leaving 17 bases between them. The sequence was obtained from a human donor with non-small cell lung cancer who had a complete response to radiotherapy plus ipilimumab. The chain employs TRBV6-5 and TRBJ1-4, with D perhaps TRBD1 (5 bases). This specimen was peripheral blood, taken from a patient treated with radiotherapy plus ipilimumab. In DNA, the CDR3 is TGTGCCAGCAGTTCAGTCGAGCCTTCAGGGGAAAAACTGTTTTTT. This translates into CASSSVEPSGEKLFF.